One and the same sample provided the 6 T cell receptor beta chains below, sequenced in a study of T cell responses to AZD1222 COVID-19 vaccine. The method was immunoSEQ multiplex PCR; TCRdb's version includes in-frame clones alone and lacks a portion of them. Of some 64,000 clones listed, approximately 90% were seen once; the top ten hold roughly 6%. The sample in question was peripheral blood, obtained 28 days after the second dose of the MenACWY control vaccine. The receptors were gathered from an adult who received the MenACWY meningococcal vaccine as a control.

The chain uses TRBV28 and TRBJ2-1; D unclear. Trimming shortened V by 6 bases and J by 5 bases, and 11 bases separated the two germline ends. The CDR3 has 13 residues. CDR1 and CDR2 from the germline V gene are MDHEN and SYDVKM. The CDR3 protein is CASSPYNDNEQFF. DNA of the CDR3: TGTGCCAGCAGCCCTTACAACGACAATGAGCAGTTCTTC.

This rearrangement joins TRBV4-1 to TRBJ2-2; no definite D call. Germline CDR1 MGHRA, CDR2 YSYEKL. Between the trimmed V and J ends, which lost 1 base and 6 bases, there was a span of 12 bases. CDR3 size: 15 residues. The CDR3 region is CASSQVMMVAGELFF. The CDR3, as DNA: TGCGCCAGCAGCCAAGTCATGATGGTCGCCGGGGAGCTGTTTTTT.

This clone appeared once. J is TRBJ2-7 and V is TRBV19, with D hard to call. The length of the CDR3 is 13 residues. CDR1 and CDR2 (germline): LNHDA, SQIVND (reference sequence). V was clipped by 5 bases and J by 3 bases, with 11 bases between them. CDR3 amino acids: CASSVGGFYEQYF. The CDR3 DNA reads as TGTGCCAGTAGTGTTGGCGGTTTCTACGAGCAGTACTTC.

This chain uses TRBV7-9 with TRBJ2-2; no firm D call. CDR3 size: 13 residues. Per germline, CDR1 SEHNR and CDR2 FQNEAQ (reference sequence). The V end lost 3 bases, the J end lost 5 bases, and 7 bases lay between the germline ends. The CDR3 DNA follows: TGTGCCAGCAGCTTTAGGGAAACCGGGGAGCTGTTTTTT. Its protein product is CASSFRETGELFF. Full variable domain (remainder filled in from reference TRBV7-9 and TRBJ2-2): DTGVSQNPRHKITKRGQNVTFRCDPISEHNRLYWYRQTLGQGPEFLTYFQNEAQLEKSRLLSDRFSAERPKGSFSTLEIQRTEQGDSAMYLCASSFRETGELFFGEGSRLTVL.

This clone was counted between two and nine times. The J gene is TRBJ1-5, the V gene TRBV6-4; D gene uncertain. CDR1 is MRHNA and CDR2 is SNTAGT in the germline V gene. V was clipped by 6 bases and J by 4 bases, with 10 bases between them. The CDR3 has 13 residues. CDR3 bases: TGTGCCAGCAGCGAGGGATTTAATCAGCCCCAGCATTTT. Residues: CASSEGFNQPQHF.

This clone is a singleton in its sample. The chain recombines TRBV10-2 with TRBJ2-7; TRBD1 aligns across 7 bases. V was clipped by 6 bases and J by 2 bases; unmatched bases: 7. This CDR3 region has 14 residues. Germline V gene sequence: CDR1 WSHSY, CDR2 SAAADI. The CDR3 DNA sequence: TGCGCCAGCAGCGGGACAGATATCACCTACGAGCAGTACTTC. Amino acid sequence: CASSGTDITYEQYF.